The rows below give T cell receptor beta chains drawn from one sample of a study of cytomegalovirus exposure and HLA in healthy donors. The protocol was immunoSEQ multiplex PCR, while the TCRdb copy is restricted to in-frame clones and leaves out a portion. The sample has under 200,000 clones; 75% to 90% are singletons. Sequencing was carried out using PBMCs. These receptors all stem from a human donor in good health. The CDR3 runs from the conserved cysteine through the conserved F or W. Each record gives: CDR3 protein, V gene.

CASSFPGQGFGNTIYF,TRBV5-6
CASSSGTSGGQSYEQYF,TRBV5-6
CASSLVPDGTGFGYGYTF,TRBV27
CASSESPGLRYQPQHF,TRBV2
CASSLELRQNTEAFF,TRBV5-1
CASSQRLAGDEQYF,TRBV4-1
CASSSESYGYTF,TRBV11-2
CASSLAHSGTSSYEQYF,TRBV11-2
CAWSVMRQNYGYTF,TRBV30
CSVTRPEDGYTF,TRBV29-1
CAISEGSAGSQHF,TRBV10-3
CASSQVTLSYEQYF,TRBV28
CASSWDRRQETQYF,TRBV5-1
CASSRGTGSFSGANVLTF,TRBV28